The rows below give T cell receptor beta chains drawn from one sample of a study of T-cell memory formation after mild COVID-19. Via MiXCR, TCRdb re-called the 5' RACE reads, giving one row per CDR3 protein. This table has hundreds of thousands of distinct CDR3 sequences, over 15% appearing once. Sequenced: PBMCs or a T cell subset sorted from them (not recorded which). These receptors were obtained from an adult woman who had mild COVID-19 (a few samples of this study predate the infection). Cell type and time point are not known. CDR3s include the opening cysteine and the closing phenylalanine or tryptophan. A D gene is named only where the DNA matches it firmly. Clone size, where shown, is once, few, many, or a class for clones that have expanded.

>TRBJ2-5|TRBV24-1|NA|NA
CATSDTGLGAGTQYF
TGTGCCACCAGTGACACGGGACTGGGGGCCGGGACCCAGTACTTC
>TRBJ2-7|TRBV7-9|NA|NA
CASTDGSYEQYF
TGTGCCAGCACGGACGGCTCCTACGAGCAGTACTTC
>TRBJ1-4|TRBV4-1|few|NA
CASSPGSGRANEKLFF
TGCGCCAGCAGCCCGGGATCAGGGAGGGCTAATGAAAAACTGTTTTTT
>TRBJ1-1|TRBV5-1|few|TRBD1
CASSGTVENTEAFF
TGCGCCAGCAGCGGGACAGTAGAGAACACTGAAGCTTTCTTT
>TRBJ2-7|TRBV20-1|NA|NA
CSARDVRTTYEQYF
TGCAGTGCTAGAGACGTCAGGACAACCTACGAGCAGTACTTC
>TRBJ1-1|TRBV24-1|many|NA
CATSDFLNTEAFF
TGTGCCACCAGTGATTTTCTGAACACTGAAGCTTTCTTT
>TRBJ1-6|TRBV9|few|NA
CASSVLVGRNSPLHF
TGTGCCAGCAGCGTATTGGTGGGTAGAAATTCACCCCTCCACTTT
>TRBJ2-1|TRBV20-1|NA|TRBD2
CSASRGGPYNEQFF
TGCAGTGCCTCGCGGGGGGGGCCATACAATGAGCAGTTCTTC
>TRBJ2-1|TRBV7-3|NA|TRBD2
CASSLSNSGGEQFF
TGTGCCAGCAGCTTATCAAATAGCGGGGGGGAGCAGTTCTTC
>TRBJ2-7|TRBV7-9|few|NA
CASSQGQAGIFSEQYF
TGTGCCAGCAGCCAGGGACAAGCCGGAATTTTCAGCGAGCAGTACTTC
>TRBJ1-1|TRBV9|NA|NA
CASSVAEATNTEAFF
TGTGCCAGCAGCGTGGCTGAAGCTACGAACACTGAAGCTTTCTTT
>TRBJ2-1|TRBV10-3|NA|TRBD1
CAITRTGSYNEQFF
TGTGCCATCACCAGGACAGGGTCCTACAATGAGCAGTTCTTC
>TRBJ1-1|TRBV5-1|NA|NA
CASSLEDGIKAFF
TGCGCCAGCAGCTTAGAGGACGGTATAAAAGCTTTCTTT
>TRBJ1-6|TRBV5-6|few|TRBD1
CASSYGQGLHF
TGTGCCAGCAGCTACGGACAGGGTCTCCACTTT
>TRBJ1-5|TRBV5-6|NA|NA
CASSSLAGNQPQHF
TGTGCCAGCAGCTCCCTAGCAGGGAATCAGCCCCAGCATTTT